This entry concerns a single T cell receptor (beta chain). As yet, its antigen is unknown. This specimen belongs to a study of cytomegalovirus exposure and HLA in healthy donors. Separation from the roughly 700-subject first cohort characterized the approximately 120-subject validation cohort, to which the donors belonged. TCRdb's table, derived via immunoSEQ multiplex PCR, lists solely in-frame clones and lacks some. Here the sample spans under 150,000 clones, roughly 86% being singletons. The CDR3 has 15 amino acids. After removal of 0 bases from V and 6 bases from J, the junction contained 2 bases not matched to a gene. Germline V gene sequence: CDR1 MNHEY, CDR2 SVGAGI. Study-wide results and caveats: Three of the chains that were CMV-associated were confirmed in vitro to be specific for CMV antigens. Reports indicated that the classifier achieved high specificity and sensitivity in diagnosing cytomegalovirus status.

This receptor was obtained from a man aged 18 to 29 in good health and CMV-seropositive. The sequenced sample was PBMCs. The rearrangement joins TRBV6-5 to TRBJ1-6; 7 bases agree with TRBD1. The CDR3 DNA reads TGTGCCAGCAGTTACTCGGCAGGGGGTAATTCACCCCTCCACTTT. Amino acid sequence: CASSYSAGGNSPLHF.